Presented here are 5 T cell receptor beta chains from one specimen sequenced in a study of cytomegalovirus exposure and HLA in healthy donors. Profiling relied on immunoSEQ multiplex PCR, and the TCRdb table lists in-frame clones only, not all of them. Here the sample spans approximately 160,000 clones, around 82% being singletons. Sequencing was done on a sample of PBMCs. These receptors came from a man aged 25-45 years in good health and CMV-seropositive.

This clone has a single count. The chain is built from TRBV2 and TRBJ2-4, with D perhaps TRBD2 (6 bases). The germline V gene has CDR1 SNHLY and CDR2 FYNNEI. V was cut by 2 bases and J by 13 bases, with 21 bases left in between. The CDR3 extends over 15 amino acids. CDR3 DNA: TGTGCCAGCAGTGAAATCGGGAGCGGAACACCAACGCAGTACTTC. It encodes CASSEIGSGTPTQYF.

The chain is built from TRBV28 and TRBJ2-5; a possible D gene is TRBD2 (6 bases). This CDR3 region has 11 residues. The V gene's germline CDR1 is MDHEN and CDR2 SYDVKM. V was clipped by 8 bases and J by 9 bases, with 13 bases between them. The CDR3 sequence: CASGALAAQYF. CDR3 nucleotides: TGTGCCAGCGGCGCTTTAGCGGCCCAGTACTTC.

This rearrangement joins TRBV28 to TRBJ2-1; tentative D call: TRBD2 (5 bases). The germline gives CDR1 MDHEN, CDR2 SYDVKM. V shed 8 bases and J shed 1 base, with 9 bases lying between them. The length of the CDR3 is 13 residues. CDR3: CASFGSSYNEQFF. For the CDR3, the DNA is TGTGCCAGCTTTGGGAGTTCCTACAATGAGCAGTTCTTC.

The genes are TRBV27 and TRBJ2-3; a possible D gene is TRBD2 (6 bases). V was cut by 0 bases and J by 1 base, with 11 bases left in between. The germline V gene has CDR1 MNHEY and CDR2 SMNVEV (reference sequence). CDR3 length equals 16 residues. The chain's CDR3 is CASSLSRDFGTDTQYF. The CDR3 DNA follows: TGTGCCAGCAGTTTATCGCGGGACTTCGGCACAGATACGCAGTATTTT.

V is TRBV28 and J is TRBJ1-2; 9 nucleotides match TRBD1. The CDR3 contains 15 residues. In germline, CDR1 is MDHEN, CDR2 SYDVKM. With 5 bases clipped from V and 6 bases from J, the junction kept 10 bases outside the gene matches. CDR3 nucleotide sequence: TGTGCCAGCAGTGCCCCAGGGACAGGGCGGGATGGCTACACCTTC. Translated: CASSAPGTGRDGYTF.